A single sample is the source of the 15 T cell receptor beta chains below, sequenced in a study of blood T cells in healthy people across ages. A second about 7 to 12 cycle PCR used barcoded and J-beta primers. A single record per CDR3 protein comes from TCRdb applying MiXCR to the 5' RACE reads. The sample records some 1.8 million distinct CDR3 sequences, around 42% being singletons. Material for sequencing was blood. The receptor source for this set is a human donor in good health.

The chain has TRBV7-9 and TRBJ1-3; D unresolved. CDR3 size: 15 residues. V lost 7 bases and J 0 bases, leaving 13 bases between the germline ends. Germline V CDR1 and CDR2: SEHNR, FQNEAQ (reference sequence). In DNA form, the CDR3 reads TGTGCCAGCACCCCAGATACGGACTCTGGAAACACCATATATTTT. It is translated as CASTPDTDSGNTIYF. The complete variable domain, with remaining parts taken from reference TRBV7-9 and TRBJ1-3, reads DTGVSQNPRHKITKRGQNVTFRCDPISEHNRLYWYRQTLGQGPEFLTYFQNEAQLEKSRLLSDRFSAERPKGSFSTLEIQRTEQGDSAMYLCASTPDTDSGNTIYFGEGSWLTVV.

This clonotype was observed a few times. V gene TRBV20-1 combines with J gene TRBJ2-7; D might be TRBD1 or TRBD2, each matching 6 bases. V dropped 3 bases and J dropped 3 bases, with 18 bases sitting between them. CDR3 size: 15 residues. Germline CDR1 DFQATT, CDR2 SNEGSKA (reference sequence). CDR3 coding DNA: TGCAGTGCTAGGCGGGTTCGGGGGCTAATCTACGAGCAGTACTTC. Its translation is CSARRVRGLIYEQYF.

This clonotype occurred a few times. The chain recombines TRBV9 with TRBJ2-3; tentatively, D is TRBD2 (6 bases). Trimming left V 2 bases short and J 4 bases short, with 11 bases between. In germline, CDR1 is SGDLS, CDR2 YYNGEE. This CDR3 spans 14 amino acids. CDR3 nucleotide sequence: TGTGCCAGCAGCGTCGGGGGTGATCCAGATACGCAGTATTTT. Amino acid sequence: CASSVGGDPDTQYF. Combining the CDR3 with reference TRBV9 and TRBJ2-3 gives the whole variable domain DSGVTQTPKHLITATGQRVTLRCSPRSGDLSVYWYQQSLDQGLQFLIQYYNGEERAKGNILERFSAQQFPDLHSELNLSSLELGDSALYFCASSVGGDPDTQYFGPGTRLTVL.

A few counts support this clonotype. The J gene is TRBJ2-1, the V gene TRBV29-1, with D hard to call. Germline CDR1 reads SQVTM; CDR2 reads ANQGSEA. The CDR3 loop spans 10 amino acids. V was pared by 2 bases and J by 10 bases, with 6 bases between. CDR3 residues: CSVETPEQFF. DNA for the CDR3: TGCAGCGTTGAAACTCCAGAGCAGTTCTTC.

The CDR3 here is CASSQEAIAREQYF. As DNA, the CDR3 is TGTGCCAGCAGCCAAGAGGCAATAGCGAGGGAGCAGTACTTC. The chain links TRBV4-2 to TRBJ2-7, with D perhaps matching TRBD2 (5 bases). The CDR3 runs to 14 residues. The V and J ends lost 0 bases and 7 bases respectively, with 13 bases between them. Germline values: CDR1 LGHNA, CDR2 YNFKEQ.

This clonotype was seen repeatedly, ten times or more. CDR3 bases: TGCAGCGTGAGGGGAAGCTCCTACAATGAGCAGTTCTTC. Translated: CSVRGSSYNEQFF. The V gene is TRBV29-1, the J gene TRBJ2-1, with D tentatively TRBD1 or TRBD2 (5 bases each). V was clipped by 6 bases and J by 0 bases, with 9 bases between them. Germline V gene sequence: CDR1 SQVTM, CDR2 ANQGSEA. The CDR3 is 13 amino acids.

This clonotype has a count of ten or more. The rearrangement uses TRBV5-1 and TRBJ2-1, with TRBD1 identical over 8 bases. V lost 4 bases and J lost 3; bases outside the gene matches: 3. This CDR3 is built from 14 residues. The germline CDR1 and CDR2 sequences are SGHRS and YFSETQ. DNA for the CDR3: TGCGCCAGCAGCCACGGACAGGGCTACAATGAGCAGTTCTTC. It codes for CASSHGQGYNEQFF.

This clonotype was counted only a few times. CDR3 DNA sequence: TGTGCCAGCAGCTACCCAGGGGATTCGGGTCAGCCCCAGCATTTT. Translated, it gives CASSYPGDSGQPQHF. V is TRBV9 and J is TRBJ1-5; tentative D call: TRBD1 (6 bases). This CDR3 region has 15 residues. Between the trimmed V and J ends, which lost 4 bases and 6 bases, there was a span of 17 bases. Germline values: CDR1 SGDLS, CDR2 YYNGEE.

This sequence joins TRBV7-2 and TRBJ2-1, with 7 bases that match TRBD1. The length of the CDR3 is 16 residues. CDR1 is SGHTA, CDR2 FQGNSA, per germline. Losses at the gene ends were 7 bases for V and 4 bases for J; bases not matched to a gene: 13. Here the CDR3 DNA reads TGTGCCAGCACCGAAAGGGGTACGACAGGGTACAATGAGCAGTTCTTC. Residues: CASTERGTTGYNEQFF.

The J gene is TRBJ1-2, the V gene TRBV28; tentatively, D is TRBD1 (5 bases). Germline V gene lookup returns CDR1 MDHEN and CDR2 SYDVKM. Trimming cost V 6 bases and J 10 bases, with 27 bases left between them. This CDR3 spans 16 amino acids. CDR3 sequence reads: CASRGGGRAYLADYTF. CDR3 coding DNA: TGTGCCAGCAGGGGCGGAGGCAGGGCTTATCTGGCCGACTACACCTTC.

This clonotype has more than one count but fewer than ten. The chain is built from TRBV5-1 and TRBJ1-1, with D possibly TRBD1 on 6 matching bases. Germline-derived CDR1 and CDR2 are SGHRS and YFSETQ. Trimming removed 3 bases at V and 0 bases at J, with 18 bases between. The CDR3 runs 17 residues. The CDR3 loop is CASSWGPQTNMNTEAFF. CDR3 coding DNA: TGCGCCAGCAGCTGGGGGCCGCAGACAAATATGAACACTGAAGCTTTCTTT. The full variable domain, in which reference TRBV5-1 and TRBJ1-1 provide the parts outside the CDR3, is KAGVTQTPRYLIKTRGQQVTLSCSPISGHRSVSWYQQTPGQGLQFLFEYFSETQRNKGNFPGRFSGRQFSNSRSEMNVSTLELGDSALYLCASSWGPQTNMNTEAFFGQGTRLTVV.

The chain recombines TRBV11-2 with TRBJ1-2; TRBD1 might be the D (6 bases). V lost 8 bases and J lost 5, with 15 bases in between. Germline CDR1 reads SGHAT; CDR2 reads FQNNGV. The CDR3 is made up of 13 amino acids. The CDR3: CASAETGNYGYTF. CDR3 bases: TGTGCCAGCGCTGAGACAGGAAATTATGGCTACACCTTC.

This clonotype appeared a few times. This rearrangement joins TRBV20-1 to TRBJ2-5; D is uncertain. This CDR3 region has 12 residues. V was trimmed by 3 bases and J by 5 bases, leaving 10 bases between them. In germline, CDR1 is DFQATT, CDR2 SNEGSKA (reference sequence). The CDR3 reads CSARFQTETQYF. The CDR3 DNA reads TGCAGTGCTAGGTTCCAAACGGAGACCCAGTACTTC.

This rearrangement joins TRBV5-5 to TRBJ1-1, with TRBD1 matching 9 bases. Trimming cost V 4 bases and J 4 bases; bases outside gene matches: 14. Germline values: CDR1 SGHKS, CDR2 YYEKEE (reference sequence). The CDR3 consists of 17 residues. The CDR3 sequence: CASSRLLPGQGRTEAFF. The CDR3 DNA reads as TGTGCCAGCAGCCGATTACTACCGGGACAGGGCCGCACTGAAGCTTTCTTT.

The chain is built from TRBV7-6 and TRBJ2-5; 10 bases fit TRBD2. The end of the DNA aligns better with TRBJ2-7, so the J call may be wrong. The CDR3 covers 16 residues. Germline assignment: CDR1 SGHVS and CDR2 FNYEAQ. CDR3 nucleotide sequence: TGTGCCAGCAGCTTGGGTCTAGCGGGGGACCACTACGAGCAGTACTTC. It encodes CASSLGLAGDHYEQYF.